The 13 T cell receptor beta chains given below trace back to one sample, sequenced in a study of blood T cell repertoires in COVID-19. The repertoire was sequenced with immunoSEQ multiplex PCR; TCRdb's copy has only in-frame clones and lacks some. The data hold about 130,000 clones, with 75% to 90% observed a single time. The source material was PBMCs or T cells enriched from blood (not recorded which). Source of these receptors: a woman in her forties or fifties who had recovered from COVID-19.

This chain connects TRBV1 to TRBJ1-2. TRBV1 is a known pseudogene. The CDR3 has 13 residues. The CDR3 DNA follows: TGCACCAGCAGCCTCCTTCCGGGGTATGGCTACACCTTC. Encoded protein: CTSSLLPGYGYTF.

The genes are TRBV9 and TRBJ2-1; no definite D call. Trimming removed 0 bases at V and 6 bases at J, with 16 bases between. CDR1 is SGDLS, CDR2 YYNGEE, per germline. This CDR3 region has 16 residues. The chain's CDR3 is CASSVDPLTPGNEQFF. The DNA for the CDR3 is TGTGCCAGCAGCGTAGATCCCCTCACCCCGGGCAATGAGCAGTTCTTC.

This clone was recorded once. The V and J genes are TRBV2 and TRBJ1-6; the D gene is possibly TRBD1 (6 bases). The CDR3 sequence is 11 residues long. Germline assignment: CDR1 SNHLY and CDR2 FYNNEI. V was pared by 5 bases and J by 13 bases, with 9 bases between. As DNA, the CDR3 is TGTGCCAGCAGTTCGGACAGTCCCCTCCACTTT. Translation: CASSSDSPLHF.

This clone has a handful of counts. This sequence joins TRBV5-8 and TRBJ2-1; no clear D. Trimming took 0 bases from V and 0 from J, leaving 4 bases between them. Germline CDR1 is SGHTS and CDR2 is YDEGEE. This CDR3 spans 14 amino acids. CDR3 amino acids: CASSLVGSYNEQFF. The CDR3 DNA reads TGTGCCAGCAGCTTGGTCGGCTCCTACAATGAGCAGTTCTTC.

In this sample, this clone turned up once. The V and J genes are TRBV9 and TRBJ2-1; tentatively, D is TRBD2 (7 bases). CDR1 and CDR2 (germline): SGDLS, YYNGEE. V lost 3 bases to trimming and J lost 9 bases, with 16 bases between them. CDR3 length equals 14 residues. CDR3 residues: CASSGRGASSEQFF. DNA of the CDR3: TGTGCCAGCAGCGGACGGGGGGCTTCCAGTGAGCAGTTCTTC.

V gene TRBV19 combines with J gene TRBJ1-3; the D gene is possibly TRBD1 (5 bases). From germline, CDR1 is LNHDA and CDR2 SQIVND (reference sequence). V lost 8 bases to trimming and J lost 4 bases, with 12 bases between them. CDR3 length: 13 residues. The CDR3 reads CASAGGVGNTIYF. The CDR3 DNA reads TGTGCCAGTGCCGGAGGGGTGGGAAACACCATATATTTT.

The chain recombines TRBV4-1 with TRBJ1-1; 7 positions match TRBD1. This CDR3 comprises 15 residues. Germline V gives CDR1 MGHRA, CDR2 YSYEKL. V shed 3 bases and J 2 bases; nucleotides not matched to a gene: 6. The CDR3 DNA reads TGCGCCAGCAGCCACGGTTACAGGGGTAACACTGAAGCTTTCTTT. It encodes CASSHGYRGNTEAFF.

This clone was counted a single time. The chain is built from TRBV15 and TRBJ1-4, with 9 bases identical to TRBD1. Germline V CDR1 and CDR2: LNHNV, YYDKDF (reference sequence). The CDR3 length is 14 residues. V trimming: 8 bases; J trimming: 8 bases; junction bases outside the gene matches: 9. In DNA, the CDR3 is TGTGCCACCTTATACAGGGGGCGTGGGGAAAAACTGTTTTTT. This translates into CATLYRGRGEKLFF.

The rearrangement joins TRBV7-2 to TRBJ2-7; D is possibly TRBD2 (5 bases). The CDR3 contains 13 residues. Germline V CDR1 and CDR2: SGHTA, FQGNSA. Trimming left V 5 bases short and J 5 bases short, with 13 bases between. The CDR3 nucleotides read TGTGCCAGCAGCCCAAGAGCCGGGGACGAGCAGTACTTC. Its protein is CASSPRAGDEQYF.

The V call is TRBV14, the J call TRBJ2-7, with D tentatively TRBD2 (5 bases). The V and J ends lost 0 bases and 6 bases respectively, with 12 bases between them. The CDR3 runs to 14 residues. Germline V lookup: CDR1 SGHDN, CDR2 FVKESK. The CDR3 nucleotides read TGTGCCAGCAGCCAAGATCGGGAAGCACCCGAGCAGTACTTC. Translated: CASSQDREAPEQYF.

The CDR3 sequence is CAGSGTGGVYGYTF. The CDR3 nucleotides are TGTGCCGGCTCCGGGACAGGGGGCGTGTATGGCTACACCTTC. The chain joins TRBV2 to TRBJ1-2, with 12 bases aligning to TRBD1. The trim removed 11 bases at V and 5 bases at J, leaving 9 bases unmatched. The CDR3 loop spans 14 amino acids. Germline V gives CDR1 SNHLY, CDR2 FYNNEI.

V gene TRBV6-2 or TRBV6-3 combines with J gene TRBJ1-5; maybe TRBD1 (5 bases). Germline V gene lookup returns CDR1 MNHEY and CDR2 SVGEGT. Between the trimmed V and J ends, which lost 5 bases and 0 bases, there was a span of 20 bases. This CDR3 comprises 18 residues. The DNA for the CDR3 is TGTGCCAGCAGTGACAAGACGGTGGGGCTTTATAGCAATCAGCCCCAGCATTTT. Its translation is CASSDKTVGLYSNQPQHF.

The chain combines TRBV3-1 (or the pseudogene TRBV3-2) with TRBJ1-2; D unresolved. Trimming took 1 base from V and 8 from J, leaving 8 bases between them. There are 12 residues in the CDR3. Germline loops: CDR1 LGHDT, CDR2 YNNKEL (reference sequence). CDR3 region: CASSQVNTGYTF. DNA of the CDR3: TGTGCCAGCAGCCAAGTGAACACCGGCTACACCTTC.